The TCR beta chain described here comes from a study of blood T cell repertoires in COVID-19. Across the whole study: Sites across the United States, Italy and Spain contributed samples from acute and convalescent COVID-19. PBMCs, B-cell-depleted T cells, or T cells provided the cDNA or gDNA that made up the material.

Germline V gives CDR1 MDHEN, CDR2 SYDVKM. The length of the CDR3 is 15 residues. V was cut by 4 bases and J by 4 bases, with 14 bases left in between. Clones were read by immunoSEQ multiplex PCR, and TCRdb kept only the in-frame ones, dropping some. The sample carries hundreds of thousands of clones, just under 90% recorded once. This study enrolled people aged roughly 18 to 89 from under 25 US geographic areas. Sequenced: PBMCs or T cells enriched from blood (not recorded which). This TCR was sampled from a woman aged 45-65 years who had been exposed to COVID-19. V usage is TRBV28 and J usage is TRBJ1-5; a weak D match, TRBD1 (6 bases). This CDR3 reads CASSSYRQVNQPQHF. Written as DNA, the CDR3 is TGTGCCAGCAGTTCCTACCGACAGGTAAATCAGCCCCAGCATTTT.